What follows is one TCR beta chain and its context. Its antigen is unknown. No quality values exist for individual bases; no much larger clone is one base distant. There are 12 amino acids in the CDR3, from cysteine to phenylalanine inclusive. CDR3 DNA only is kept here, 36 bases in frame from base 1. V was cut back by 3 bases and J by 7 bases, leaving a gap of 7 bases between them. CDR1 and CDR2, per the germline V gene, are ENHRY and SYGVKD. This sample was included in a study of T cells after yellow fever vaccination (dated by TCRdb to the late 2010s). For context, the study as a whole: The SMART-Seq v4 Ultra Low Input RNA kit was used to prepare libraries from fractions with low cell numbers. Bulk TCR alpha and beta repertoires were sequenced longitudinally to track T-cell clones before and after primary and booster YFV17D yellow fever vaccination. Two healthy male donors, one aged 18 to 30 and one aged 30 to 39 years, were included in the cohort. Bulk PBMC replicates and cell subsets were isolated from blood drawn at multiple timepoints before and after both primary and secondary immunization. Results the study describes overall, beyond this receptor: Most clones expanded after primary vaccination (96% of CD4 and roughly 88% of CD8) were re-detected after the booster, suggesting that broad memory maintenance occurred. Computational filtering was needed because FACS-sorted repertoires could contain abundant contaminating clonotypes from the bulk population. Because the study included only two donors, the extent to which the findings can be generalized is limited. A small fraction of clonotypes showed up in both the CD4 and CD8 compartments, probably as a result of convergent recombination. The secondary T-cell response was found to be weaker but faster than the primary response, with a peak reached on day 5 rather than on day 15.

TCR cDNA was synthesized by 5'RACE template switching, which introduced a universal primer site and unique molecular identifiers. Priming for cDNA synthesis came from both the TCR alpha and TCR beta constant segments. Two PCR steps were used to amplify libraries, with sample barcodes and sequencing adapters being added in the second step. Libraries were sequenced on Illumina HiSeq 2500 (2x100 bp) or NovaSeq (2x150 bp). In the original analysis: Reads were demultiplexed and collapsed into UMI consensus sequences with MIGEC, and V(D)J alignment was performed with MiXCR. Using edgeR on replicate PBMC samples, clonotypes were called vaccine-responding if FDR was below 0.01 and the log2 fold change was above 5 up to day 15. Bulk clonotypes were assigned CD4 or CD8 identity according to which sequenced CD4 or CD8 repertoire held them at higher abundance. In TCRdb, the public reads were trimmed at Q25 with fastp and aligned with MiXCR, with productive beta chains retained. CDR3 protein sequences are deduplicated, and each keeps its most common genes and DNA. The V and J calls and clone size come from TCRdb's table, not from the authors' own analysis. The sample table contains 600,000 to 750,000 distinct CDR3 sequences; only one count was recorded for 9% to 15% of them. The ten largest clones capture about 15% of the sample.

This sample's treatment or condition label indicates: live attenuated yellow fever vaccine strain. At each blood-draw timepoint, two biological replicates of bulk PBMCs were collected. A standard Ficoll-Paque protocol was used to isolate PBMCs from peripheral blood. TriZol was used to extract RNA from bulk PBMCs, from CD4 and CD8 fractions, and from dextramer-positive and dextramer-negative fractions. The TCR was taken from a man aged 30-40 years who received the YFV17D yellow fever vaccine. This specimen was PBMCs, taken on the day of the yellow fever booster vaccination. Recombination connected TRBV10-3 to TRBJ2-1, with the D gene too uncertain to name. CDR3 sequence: CAISDRKNEQFF. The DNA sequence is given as TGTGCCATCAGTGACAGAAAAAATGAGCAGTTCTTC.